Relative to its sample, the clone carrying this T cell receptor (beta chain) is medium-sized (0.01 to 0.1%). Its specificity is unknown. The data are from a study of liver allograft versus peripheral blood T cells. Overall study context: Liver transplant recipients had T cell receptor repertoires compared between transplanted liver and peripheral blood. General observations from the study: Peripheral blood T cell receptor repertoires reportedly differed from those found within liver allografts.

TCRdb recomputed calls from the reads with MiXCR, one row per CDR3 protein. The sample has around 1,300 distinct CDR3 sequences; roughly 14% are singletons. The V gene end was trimmed by 8 bases and the J gene end by 6 bases; junction bases not matched to a gene: 10. There are 14 residues in the CDR3. CDR1 and CDR2 (germline): MNHEY, SVGEGT. The sequence was collected from a human patient who had a liver transplant. Certain T cells may be donor cells from the graft. This rearrangement joins TRBV6-2 or TRBV6-3 to TRBJ1-1; 9 nucleotides align to TRBD1. The CDR3 DNA sequence: TGTGCCAGCCTCGTTACACAGGGGGCTTCTGAAGCTTTCTTT. Protein sequence: CASLVTQGASEAFF.